Given below is one T cell receptor (beta chain) in context. Its antigen is undetermined. These data are taken from a study of T cell repertoires in cytomegalovirus infection. As for the study in general: It was recently identified HLA-C-restricted and well-studied HLA-B-restricted CMV epitopes that the study used. Public TCR beta signature analysis indicated the presence of both CMV infection and matching HLA type. Points from the study as a whole: The ex vivo response was dominated by HLA-C-restricted CMV-specific TCR beta clonotypes. Cumulative public TCR beta family frequency identified CMV carriers with the relevant HLA.

The ends were cut back, 5 bases at V and 7 bases at J, with 23 bases in the middle. This CDR3 is built from 16 residues. The V gene's germline CDR1 is LNHDA and CDR2 SQIVND (reference sequence). TCRdb ran MiXCR on the reads and lists one entry per CDR3 protein. The repertoire includes 750,000 to 900,000 distinct CDR3 sequences, 25% to 30% of them detected once, and over 10% sits in the top ten. The clonotype comes from a human donor in good health (CMV status not recorded). Some clones in this sample may be carry-over from other donors' samples. The sequencing here drew on cultured CD8+ T cells from PBMCs, taken from culture after CMV antigen stimulation. The chain is built from TRBV19 and TRBJ1-1, with D possibly matching TRBD1 (6 bases). DNA of the CDR3: TGTGCCAGTAGTCCCCACCCGGCGGGGGGCTCCGGTGAAGCTTTCTTT. Its translation: CASSPHPAGGSGEAFF.